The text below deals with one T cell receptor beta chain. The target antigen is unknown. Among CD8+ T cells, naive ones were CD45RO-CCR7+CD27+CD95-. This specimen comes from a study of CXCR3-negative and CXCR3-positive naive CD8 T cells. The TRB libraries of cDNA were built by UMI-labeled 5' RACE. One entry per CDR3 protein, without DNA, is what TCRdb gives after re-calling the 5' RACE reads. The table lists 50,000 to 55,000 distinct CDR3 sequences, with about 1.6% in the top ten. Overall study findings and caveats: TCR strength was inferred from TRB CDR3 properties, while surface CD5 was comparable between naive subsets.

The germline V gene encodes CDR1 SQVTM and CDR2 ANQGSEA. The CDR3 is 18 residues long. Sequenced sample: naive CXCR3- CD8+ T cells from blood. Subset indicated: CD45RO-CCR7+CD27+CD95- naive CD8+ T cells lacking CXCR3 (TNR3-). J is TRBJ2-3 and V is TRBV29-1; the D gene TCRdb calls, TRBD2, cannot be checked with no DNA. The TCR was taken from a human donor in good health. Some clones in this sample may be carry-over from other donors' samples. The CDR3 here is CSVVGVLAGGTSKDTQYF.